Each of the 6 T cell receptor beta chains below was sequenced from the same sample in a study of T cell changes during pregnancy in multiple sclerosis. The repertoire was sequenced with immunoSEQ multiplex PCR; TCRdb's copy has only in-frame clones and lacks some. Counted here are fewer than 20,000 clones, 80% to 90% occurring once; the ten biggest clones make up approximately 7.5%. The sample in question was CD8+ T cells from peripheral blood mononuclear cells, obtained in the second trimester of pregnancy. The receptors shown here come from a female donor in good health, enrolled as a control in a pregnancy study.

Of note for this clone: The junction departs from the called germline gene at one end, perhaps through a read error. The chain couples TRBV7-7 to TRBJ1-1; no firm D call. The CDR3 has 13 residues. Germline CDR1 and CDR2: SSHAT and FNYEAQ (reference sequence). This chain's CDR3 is CASSFSMNTEAFF. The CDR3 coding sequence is TGTGCTAGCAGCTTTTCTATGAACACTGAAGCTTTCTTT.

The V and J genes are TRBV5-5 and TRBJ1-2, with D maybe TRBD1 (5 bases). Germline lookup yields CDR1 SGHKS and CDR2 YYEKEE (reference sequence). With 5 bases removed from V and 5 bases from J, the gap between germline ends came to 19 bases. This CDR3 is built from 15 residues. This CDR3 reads CASSTIEVQGYGYTF. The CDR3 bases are TGTGCCAGCAGTACAATTGAAGTCCAGGGTTATGGCTACACCTTC.

CDR3 coding DNA: TGCGCCAGCAGCTTGGGACTGTCGACTGGCAATGAGCAGTTCTTC. It translates to CASSLGLSTGNEQFF. The chain employs TRBV5-1 and TRBJ2-1; D gene ambiguous. The CDR3 has 15 amino acids. Trimming took off 0 bases at V and 6 bases at J, with 13 bases between the two ends. Germline V CDR1 and CDR2: SGHRS, YFSETQ.

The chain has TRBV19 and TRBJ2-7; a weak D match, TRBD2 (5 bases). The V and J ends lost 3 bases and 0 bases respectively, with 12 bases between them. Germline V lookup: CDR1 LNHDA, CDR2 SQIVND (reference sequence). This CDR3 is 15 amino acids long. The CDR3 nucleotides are TGTGCCAGTAGTATGGTCGAGGGAACCTCCTACGAGCAGTACTTC. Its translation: CASSMVEGTSYEQYF.

For the CDR3, the DNA is TGTGCCAGCAGTGACTGGACAGCTAACGGTGAGCAGTTCTTC. This encodes CASSDWTANGEQFF. V is TRBV2 and J is TRBJ2-1, with D possibly matching TRBD1 (6 bases). CDR1 and CDR2 (germline): SNHLY, FYNNEI. The V end was cut by 3 bases, the J end by 9 bases, with 15 bases between. CDR3 length: 14 amino acids.

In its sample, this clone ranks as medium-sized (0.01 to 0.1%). The CDR3 DNA sequence: TGTGCCAGCAGTGAAGCGGGAGGGGACCACGGGGAGCTGTTTTTT. This gives the protein CASSEAGGDHGELFF. V is TRBV6-1 and J is TRBJ2-2, with TRBD2 matching over 7 bases. The CDR3 runs to 15 residues. V lost 0 bases to trimming and J lost 7 bases; unmatched junction nucleotides: 5. Germline assignment: CDR1 MNHNS and CDR2 SASEGT.